This T cell receptor (beta chain) was sequenced for a study of CD8+ T cells in alopecia areata. As to treatment: oral pan-JAK inhibitor, 5-10 mg twice daily. Study outcomes and limitations: When scalp samples are sequenced, resident alphabeta T cells of normal skin are also captured.

The sequencing template was cDNA reverse transcribed from extracted RNA. Data came from immunoSEQ multiplex PCR; TCRdb stores just in-frame clones and leaves some out. The sample has roughly 76,000 clones, over 25% seen once. The CDR3 runs 13 residues. Trimming removed 3 bases from V and 6 bases from J; junction bases left unmatched: 4. The germline V gene has CDR1 SGHRS and CDR2 YFSETQ. A remark on this clone: As yet, its antigen is unknown.

The material was CD8+ T cells sorted from blood, obtained at week 4, from a patient treated with tofacitinib. The rearrangement uses TRBV5-1 and TRBJ1-1, with 8 bases aligning to TRBD1. This sequence originates from a human donor with alopecia areata. DNA of the CDR3: TGCGCCAGCAGCTCTGGACAGGGTCCTGAAGCTTTCTTT. It is translated as CASSSGQGPEAFF.